The 5 T cell receptor beta chains given below trace back to one sample, sequenced in a study of vaccination effects on CD4 cells after COVID-19. Sequenced by immunoSEQ multiplex PCR; TCRdb stores in-frame clones only, minus some. The table shows more than 35,000 clones, with about 80% occurring only once. Upon completion of approximately ten days in culture, CD4+ T cells were isolated. No antigens are known for them. Specimen: CD4+ T cells from PBMCs cultured without peptide, collected before COVID-19 vaccination. The receptors shown here come from a human donor who received a COVID-19 vaccine.

CDR3 amino acids: CASSQGDTRKLFF. In nucleotides, the CDR3 is TGCGCCAGCAGCCAGGGGGACACCAGAAAACTGTTTTTT. V and J are TRBV4-1 and TRBJ1-4, with a tentative D call TRBD1 (6 bases). From germline, CDR1 is MGHRA and CDR2 YSYEKL. CDR3 size: 13 residues. V was cut by 3 bases and J by 10 bases, with 12 bases left in between.

The V call is TRBV19, the J call TRBJ2-3; no reliable D call. Germline lookup yields CDR1 LNHDA and CDR2 SQIVND (reference sequence). There are 15 residues in the CDR3. Between the trimmed V and J ends, which lost 3 bases and 0 bases, there was a span of 10 bases. This CDR3 reads CASSMQTLSTDTQYF. CDR3 DNA sequence: TGTGCCAGTAGTATGCAGACCCTCAGCACAGATACGCAGTATTTT. Together with reference TRBV19 and TRBJ2-3, the CDR3 gives the full variable domain: DGGITQSPKYLFRKEGQNVTLSCEQNLNHDAMYWYRQDPGQGLRLIYYSQIVNDFQKGDIAEGYSVSREKKESFPLTVTSAQKNPTAFYLCASSMQTLSTDTQYFGPGTRLTVL.

This clone was seen a few times. V gene TRBV19 combines with J gene TRBJ1-1, with D maybe TRBD1 (5 bases). Trimming shortened V by 3 bases and J by 4 bases, and 15 bases separated the two germline ends. The germline V gene encodes CDR1 LNHDA and CDR2 SQIVND (reference sequence). This CDR3 comprises 15 residues. CDR3 nucleotides: TGTGCCAGTAGTATCCGGGGGGGAGTTGGCACTGAAGCTTTCTTT. It is translated as CASSIRGGVGTEAFF.

This clone was observed a single time. V gene TRBV9 combines with J gene TRBJ1-2, with D maybe TRBD1 (5 bases). Germline V lookup: CDR1 SGDLS, CDR2 YYNGEE. V dropped 4 bases and J dropped 7 bases, with 14 bases sitting between them. The CDR3 consists of 13 residues. The CDR3 DNA reads TGTGCCAGCAGCCGCGGGACGACGATTGGCTACACCTTC. Its protein is CASSRGTTIGYTF.

This chain joins TRBV6-5 and TRBJ1-5; unclear D gene. The V and J ends lost 6 bases and 0 bases respectively, with 12 bases between them. The CDR3 has 15 amino acids. CDR1 is MNHEY and CDR2 is SVGAGI in the germline V gene. The CDR3 coding sequence is TGTGCCAGCAGAACGAGCTTGGATAGCAATCAGCCCCAGCATTTT. Translating gives CASRTSLDSNQPQHF.